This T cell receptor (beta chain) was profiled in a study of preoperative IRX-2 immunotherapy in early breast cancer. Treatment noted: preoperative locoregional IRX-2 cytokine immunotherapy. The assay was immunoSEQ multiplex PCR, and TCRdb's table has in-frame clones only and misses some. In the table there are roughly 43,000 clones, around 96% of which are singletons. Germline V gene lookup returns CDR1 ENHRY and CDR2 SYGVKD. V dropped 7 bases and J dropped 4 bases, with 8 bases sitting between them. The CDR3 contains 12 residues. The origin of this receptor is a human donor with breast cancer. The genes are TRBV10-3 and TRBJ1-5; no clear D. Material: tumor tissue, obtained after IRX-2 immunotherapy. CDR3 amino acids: CAINSPNQPQHF. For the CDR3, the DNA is TGTGCCATCAATTCCCCGAATCAGCCCCAGCATTTT.